This is a list of T cell receptor beta chains from one sample in a study of PD-L1 blockade in urothelial cancer. Sequencing was performed with immunoSEQ multiplex PCR; in TCRdb, only in-frame clones are kept and a portion is missing. The sample lists 27,000 or so clones, about 87% occurring once. This specimen consisted of PBMCs, obtained around atezolizumab (anti-PD-L1) treatment. The receptors derive from a man in his forties or fifties with urothelial cancer. CDR3s include the opening cysteine and the closing phenylalanine or tryptophan. A D gene is named only where the DNA matches it firmly. Clone sizes are given selectively: once, few, many, or a class where the clone is expanded.

D gene: NA
clone size: NA
J gene: TRBJ1-1
V gene: TRBV6-6
CDR3 DNA: TGTGCCAGCAGTTTGACAGCGATGAACACTGAAGCTTTCTTT
CDR3 protein: CASSLTAMNTEAFF

D gene: NA
clone size: NA
J gene: TRBJ1-1
V gene: TRBV27
CDR3 DNA: TGTGCCAGCAGATTTACAGTGAACACTGAAGCTTTCTTT
CDR3 protein: CASRFTVNTEAFF

D gene: TRBD1
clone size: NA
J gene: TRBJ2-5
V gene: TRBV28
CDR3 DNA: TGTGCCAGCAAGGGATATCAGACAGGGCTAATGGAGACCCAGTACTTC
CDR3 protein: CASKGYQTGLMETQYF

D gene: NA
clone size: once
J gene: TRBJ2-3
V gene: TRBV7-9
CDR3 DNA: TGTGCCAGCAGCCCGAGAGGGACAGATACGCAGTATTTT
CDR3 protein: CASSPRGTDTQYF

D gene: TRBD2
clone size: NA
J gene: TRBJ2-1
V gene: TRBV10-2
CDR3 DNA: TGCGCCAGCAGGGGACTAGCGGGGAGGGGGGGCAATGAGCAGTTCTTC
CDR3 protein: CASRGLAGRGGNEQFF

D gene: NA
clone size: NA
J gene: TRBJ1-2
V gene: TRBV5-4
CDR3 DNA: TGTGCCAGCAGCTTGGGGGGGACAAACCTTAACTATGGCTACACCTTC
CDR3 protein: CASSLGGTNLNYGYTF

D gene: TRBD1
clone size: NA
J gene: TRBJ2-4
V gene: TRBV19
CDR3 DNA: TGTGCCAGTAGGCCTACAGGGGGCGTGGACATTCAGTACTTC
CDR3 protein: CASRPTGGVDIQYF

D gene: TRBD1
clone size: NA
J gene: TRBJ1-4
V gene: TRBV11-2
CDR3 DNA: TGTGCCAGCAGCTTAGGCCTGGACCGGGACAGCACCGACTTT
CDR3 protein: CASSLGLDRDSTDF

D gene: TRBD2
clone size: NA
J gene: TRBJ2-1
V gene: TRBV11-2
CDR3 DNA: TGTGCCAGCAGCTTAGACCGGACTAGCGGGAGGTGGAATGAGCAGTTCTTC
CDR3 protein: CASSLDRTSGRWNEQFF

D gene: NA
clone size: NA
J gene: TRBJ2-7
V gene: TRBV28
CDR3 DNA: TGTGCCAGCAGTGGTGCGATCCACGAGCAGTACTTC
CDR3 protein: CASSGAIHEQYF

D gene: NA
clone size: NA
J gene: TRBJ1-2
V gene: TRBV27
CDR3 DNA: TGTGCCAGCAGTCCCCGCAGCGTTTCGACAGGCCCTTATGGCTACACCTTC
CDR3 protein: CASSPRSVSTGPYGYTF

D gene: TRBD2
clone size: NA
J gene: TRBJ2-7
V gene: TRBV7-8
CDR3 DNA: TGTGCCAGCAGCCTAGGTCAGCGGGGGGGCCAATACGAGCAGTACTTC
CDR3 protein: CASSLGQRGGQYEQYF

D gene: NA
clone size: NA
J gene: TRBJ2-3
V gene: TRBV7-7
CDR3 DNA: TGTGCCAGCAGCTTATCTTCTTCCACAGATACGCAGTATTTT
CDR3 protein: CASSLSSSTDTQYF

D gene: NA
clone size: NA
J gene: TRBJ1-1
V gene: TRBV1
CDR3 DNA: TGCACCAGCAGCCAAGGGAGGGGGCGGAACACTGAAGCTTTCTTT
CDR3 protein: CTSSQGRGRNTEAFF

D gene: NA
clone size: NA
J gene: TRBJ2-3
V gene: TRBV29-1
CDR3 DNA: TGCAGCGTTACTAATCGGAGGGGTTCAGTCACAGATACGCAGTATTTT
CDR3 protein: CSVTNRRGSVTDTQYF

D gene: NA
clone size: NA
J gene: TRBJ2-6
V gene: TRBV6-6
CDR3 DNA: TGTGCCAGCAGTTACACAGGAACCTCTGGGGCCAACGTCCTGACTTTC
CDR3 protein: CASSYTGTSGANVLTF

D gene: TRBD1
clone size: NA
J gene: TRBJ2-7
V gene: TRBV5-6
CDR3 DNA: TGTGCCAGCAGCTCGGCCCGACGGACAGGATACGAGCAGTACTTC
CDR3 protein: CASSSARRTGYEQYF

D gene: TRBD1
clone size: NA
J gene: TRBJ1-4
V gene: TRBV5-6
CDR3 DNA: TGTGCCAGCAGCGCCGGGACAGGGGGCATTAATGAAAAACTGTTTTTT
CDR3 protein: CASSAGTGGINEKLFF

D gene: TRBD2
clone size: NA
J gene: TRBJ2-1
V gene: TRBV6-7
CDR3 DNA: TGTGCCAGCAGTTACTTAAGTAGGCGGGAGAACAACGACAATGAGCAGTTCTTC
CDR3 protein: CASSYLSRRENNDNEQFF

D gene: NA
clone size: NA
J gene: TRBJ1-5
V gene: TRBV7-9
CDR3 DNA: TGTGCCAGCAGCTTAGGGACTGACAATCAGCCCCAGCATTTT
CDR3 protein: CASSLGTDNQPQHF

D gene: TRBD2
clone size: NA
J gene: TRBJ2-2
V gene: TRBV5-4
CDR3 DNA: TGTGCCAGCAGCCGCGGGACTAGCAGGACCGGGGAGCTGTTTTTT
CDR3 protein: CASSRGTSRTGELFF

D gene: TRBD1
clone size: NA
J gene: TRBJ2-1
V gene: TRBV12-5
CDR3 DNA: TGTGCTAGTGGTTTCGCAGGGGGCTCCTACAATGAGCAGTTCTTC
CDR3 protein: CASGFAGGSYNEQFF

D gene: NA
clone size: NA
J gene: TRBJ1-1
V gene: TRBV10-1
CDR3 DNA: TGCGCCAGCAGCGACACAGGGTACACTGAAGCTTTCTTT
CDR3 protein: CASSDTGYTEAFF

D gene: TRBD1
clone size: NA
J gene: TRBJ1-5
V gene: TRBV19
CDR3 DNA: TGTGCCAGTAGTGCCCCGGGACAGGGGATCCATCAGCCCCAGCATTTT
CDR3 protein: CASSAPGQGIHQPQHF

D gene: NA
clone size: NA
J gene: TRBJ1-1
V gene: TRBV5-4
CDR3 DNA: TGTGCCAGCAGCTCGGAAGTGGACAGGAACACTGAAGCTTTCTTT
CDR3 protein: CASSSEVDRNTEAFF

D gene: TRBD1
clone size: NA
J gene: TRBJ2-1
V gene: TRBV28
CDR3 DNA: TGTGCCAGCATCTCAGGGGGAAACAATGAGCAGTTCTTC
CDR3 protein: CASISGGNNEQFF

D gene: NA
clone size: NA
J gene: TRBJ2-5
V gene: TRBV11-3
CDR3 DNA: TGTGCCAGCAGCTTAAACTTGCAAGAGACCCAGTACTTC
CDR3 protein: CASSLNLQETQYF

D gene: TRBD2
clone size: few
J gene: TRBJ2-3
V gene: TRBV7-2
CDR3 DNA: TGTGCCAGCAGCTACCGAGCGGGAGTCACAGATACGCAGTATTTT
CDR3 protein: CASSYRAGVTDTQYF

D gene: NA
clone size: NA
J gene: TRBJ2-2
V gene: TRBV6-5
CDR3 DNA: TGTGCCAGCAGGGGCGTCGGGAGAGTCGGGGAGCTGTTTTTT
CDR3 protein: CASRGVGRVGELFF

D gene: TRBD1
clone size: NA
J gene: TRBJ1-1
V gene: TRBV5-1
CDR3 DNA: TGCGCCAGCATCGGGACAGCCAACACTGAAGCTTTCTTT
CDR3 protein: CASIGTANTEAFF

D gene: NA
clone size: NA
J gene: TRBJ1-1
V gene: TRBV2
CDR3 DNA: TGTGCCAGCAGTGAGCAGGGGCCGTCCTCTGAAGCTTTCTTT
CDR3 protein: CASSEQGPSSEAFF

D gene: TRBD2
clone size: NA
J gene: TRBJ2-3
V gene: TRBV11-3
CDR3 DNA: TGTGCCAGCAGCCGGGTAGCGGGGGACACAGATACGCAGTATTTT
CDR3 protein: CASSRVAGDTDTQYF

D gene: NA
clone size: NA
J gene: TRBJ1-4
V gene: TRBV19
CDR3 DNA: TGTGCCAGTAGCCGGACAGCAACTAATGAAAAACTGTTTTTT
CDR3 protein: CASSRTATNEKLFF

D gene: NA
clone size: NA
J gene: TRBJ1-1
V gene: TRBV19
CDR3 DNA: TGTGCCAGTAGTATAAAAACAGTGAACACTGAAGCTTTCTTT
CDR3 protein: CASSIKTVNTEAFF

D gene: TRBD2
clone size: NA
J gene: TRBJ2-2
V gene: TRBV5-1
CDR3 DNA: TGCGCCAGCAGCAAAACCGGGACTAGCGGGACGACGAACACCGGGGAGCTGTTTTTT
CDR3 protein: CASSKTGTSGTTNTGELFF

D gene: NA
clone size: few
J gene: TRBJ1-5
V gene: TRBV27
CDR3 DNA: TGTGCCAGCAGTTTTACCGGGAACAATCAGCCCCAGCATTTT
CDR3 protein: CASSFTGNNQPQHF

D gene: TRBD2
clone size: NA
J gene: TRBJ2-1
V gene: TRBV6-6
CDR3 DNA: TGTGCCAGCAGACCTAGCGGGGGCCGATTCAATGAGCAGTTCTTC
CDR3 protein: CASRPSGGRFNEQFF

D gene: TRBD2
clone size: NA
J gene: TRBJ2-3
V gene: TRBV27
CDR3 DNA: TGTGCCAGCAGTTCAGGACTAGCGGGGGGCACAGATACGCAGTATTTT
CDR3 protein: CASSSGLAGGTDTQYF

D gene: TRBD2
clone size: NA
J gene: TRBJ2-3
V gene: TRBV12-5
CDR3 DNA: TGTGCTAGTGGTTTGGGCGGGAGGAGCACAGATACGCAGTATTTT
CDR3 protein: CASGLGGRSTDTQYF

D gene: NA
clone size: NA
J gene: TRBJ2-5
V gene: TRBV7-2
CDR3 DNA: TGTGCCAGCAGCTTAGACGGGAGAGGCGGAGAGACCCAGTACTTC
CDR3 protein: CASSLDGRGGETQYF